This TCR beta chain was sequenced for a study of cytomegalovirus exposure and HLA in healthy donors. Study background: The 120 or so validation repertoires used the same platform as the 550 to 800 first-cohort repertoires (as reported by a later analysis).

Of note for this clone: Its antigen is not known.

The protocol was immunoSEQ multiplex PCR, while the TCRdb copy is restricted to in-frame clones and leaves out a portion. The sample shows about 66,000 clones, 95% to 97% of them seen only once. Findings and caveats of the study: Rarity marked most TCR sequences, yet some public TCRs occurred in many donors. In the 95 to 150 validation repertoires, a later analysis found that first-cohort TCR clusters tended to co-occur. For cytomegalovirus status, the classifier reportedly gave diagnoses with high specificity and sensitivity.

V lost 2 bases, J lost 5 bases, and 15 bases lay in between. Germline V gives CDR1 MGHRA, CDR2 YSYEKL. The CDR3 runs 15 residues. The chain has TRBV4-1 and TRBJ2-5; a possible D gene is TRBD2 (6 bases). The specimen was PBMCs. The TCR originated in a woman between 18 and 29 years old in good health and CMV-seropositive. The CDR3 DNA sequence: TGCGCCAGCAGCCAACGCGCTAGCGCCGCTGAGACCCAGTACTTC. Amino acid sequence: CASSQRASAAETQYF.